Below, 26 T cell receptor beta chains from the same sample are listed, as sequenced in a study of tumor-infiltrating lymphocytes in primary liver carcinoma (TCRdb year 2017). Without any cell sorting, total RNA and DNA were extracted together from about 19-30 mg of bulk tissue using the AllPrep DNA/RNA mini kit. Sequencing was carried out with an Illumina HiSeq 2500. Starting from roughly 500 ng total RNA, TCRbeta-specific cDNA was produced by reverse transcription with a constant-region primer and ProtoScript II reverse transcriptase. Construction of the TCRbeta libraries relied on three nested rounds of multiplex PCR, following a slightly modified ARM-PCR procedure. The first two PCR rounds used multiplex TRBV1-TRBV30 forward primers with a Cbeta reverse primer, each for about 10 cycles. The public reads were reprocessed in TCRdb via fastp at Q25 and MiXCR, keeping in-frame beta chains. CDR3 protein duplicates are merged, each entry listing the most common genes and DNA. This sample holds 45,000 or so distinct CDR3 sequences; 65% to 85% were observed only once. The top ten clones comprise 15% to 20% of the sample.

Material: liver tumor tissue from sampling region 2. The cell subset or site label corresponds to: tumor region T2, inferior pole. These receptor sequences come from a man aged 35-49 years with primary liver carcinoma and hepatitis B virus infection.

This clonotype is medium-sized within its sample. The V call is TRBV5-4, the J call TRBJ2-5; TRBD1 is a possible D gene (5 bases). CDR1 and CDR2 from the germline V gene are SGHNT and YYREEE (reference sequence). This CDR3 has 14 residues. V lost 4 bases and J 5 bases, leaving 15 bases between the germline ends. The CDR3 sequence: CASSPAQVGETQYF. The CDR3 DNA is TGTGCCAGCAGCCCAGCACAGGTGGGGGAGACCCAGTACTTC.

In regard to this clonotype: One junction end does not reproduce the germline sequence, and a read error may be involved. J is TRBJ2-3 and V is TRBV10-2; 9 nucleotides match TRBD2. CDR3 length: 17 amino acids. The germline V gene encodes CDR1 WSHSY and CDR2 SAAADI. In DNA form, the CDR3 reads TGCGCCAGTAGTGAGATACAGGGACTAGCTAGCACGGATACGCAGTATTTT. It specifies CASSEIQGLASTDTQYF.

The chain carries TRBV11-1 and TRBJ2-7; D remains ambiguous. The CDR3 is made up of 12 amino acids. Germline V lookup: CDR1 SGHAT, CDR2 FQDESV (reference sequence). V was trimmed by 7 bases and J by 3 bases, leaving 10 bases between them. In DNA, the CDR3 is TGTGCCAGCATCTCGAAGCACTACGAGCAGTACTTC. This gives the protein CASISKHYEQYF.

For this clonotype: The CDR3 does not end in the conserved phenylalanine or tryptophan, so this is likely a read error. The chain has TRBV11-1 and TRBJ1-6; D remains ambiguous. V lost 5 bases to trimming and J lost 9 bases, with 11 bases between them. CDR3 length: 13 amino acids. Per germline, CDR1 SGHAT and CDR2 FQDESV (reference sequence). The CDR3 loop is CASSRRLVSPLHY. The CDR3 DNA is TGTGCCAGCAGCCGGAGACTAGTTTCACCCCTCCACTAT.

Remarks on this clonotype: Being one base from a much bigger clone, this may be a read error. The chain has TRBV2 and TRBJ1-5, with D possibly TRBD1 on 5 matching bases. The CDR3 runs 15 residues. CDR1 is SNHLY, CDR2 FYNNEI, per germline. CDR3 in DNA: TGTACCAGCAGCCGAATGGGGCAGATCAATCAGCCCCAGCATTTT. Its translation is CTSSRMGQINQPQHF.

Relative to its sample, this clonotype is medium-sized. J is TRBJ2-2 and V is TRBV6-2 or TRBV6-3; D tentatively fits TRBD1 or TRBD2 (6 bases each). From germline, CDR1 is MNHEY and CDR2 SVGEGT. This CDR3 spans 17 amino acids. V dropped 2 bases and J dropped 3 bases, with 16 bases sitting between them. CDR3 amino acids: CASSYTLGGTYTGELFF. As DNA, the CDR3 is TGTGCCAGCAGTTACACCCTAGGGGGGACCTACACCGGGGAGCTGTTTTTT.

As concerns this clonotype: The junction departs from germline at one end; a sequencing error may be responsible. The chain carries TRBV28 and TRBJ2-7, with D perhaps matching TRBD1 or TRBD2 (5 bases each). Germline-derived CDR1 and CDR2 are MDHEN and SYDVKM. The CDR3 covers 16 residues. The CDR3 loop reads CGSTPSGTCGFYEQYF. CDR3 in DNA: TGTGGCAGCACCCCCTCTGGGACCTGCGGTTTCTACGAGCAGTACTTC.

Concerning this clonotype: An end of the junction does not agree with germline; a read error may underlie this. Here the CDR3 DNA reads TGTGCCAGCTCACGCGGGGGGGAGTCCTACAATGAGCGGTTCTTC. Translation: CASSRGGESYNERFF. The chain combines TRBV6-1 with TRBJ2-1; 9 bases are a match to TRBD2. The CDR3 is made up of 15 amino acids. Germline CDR1 reads MNHNS; CDR2 reads SASEGT.

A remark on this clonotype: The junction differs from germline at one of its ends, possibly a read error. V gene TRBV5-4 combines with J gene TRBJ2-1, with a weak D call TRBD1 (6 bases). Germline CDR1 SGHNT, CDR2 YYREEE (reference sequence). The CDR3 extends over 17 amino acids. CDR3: CVSSLPTGQASYSEQFF. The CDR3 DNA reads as TGTGTCAGCAGCTTGCCAACAGGGCAAGCTTCCTACAGTGAGCAGTTCTTC.

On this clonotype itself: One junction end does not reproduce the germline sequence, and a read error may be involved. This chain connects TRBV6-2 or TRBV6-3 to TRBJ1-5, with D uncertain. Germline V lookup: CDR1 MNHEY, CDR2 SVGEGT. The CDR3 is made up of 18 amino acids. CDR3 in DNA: TGTGCCAGCAATTACTTGATGCGATGGCAGGTGGACAATCAGCCCCAGCATTTT. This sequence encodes CASNYLMRWQVDNQPQHF.

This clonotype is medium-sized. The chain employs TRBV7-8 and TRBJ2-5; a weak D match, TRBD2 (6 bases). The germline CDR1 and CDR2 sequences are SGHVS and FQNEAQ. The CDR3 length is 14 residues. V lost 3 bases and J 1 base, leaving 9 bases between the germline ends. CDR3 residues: CASSLGSGQETQYF. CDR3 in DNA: TGTGCCAGCAGCTTGGGTAGCGGCCAAGAGACCCAGTACTTC.

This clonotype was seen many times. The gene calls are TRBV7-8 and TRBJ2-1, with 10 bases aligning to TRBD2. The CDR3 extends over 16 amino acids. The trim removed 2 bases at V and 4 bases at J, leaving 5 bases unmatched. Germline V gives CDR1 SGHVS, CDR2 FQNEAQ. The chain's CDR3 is CASSLFVTSGYNEQFF. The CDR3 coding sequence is TGTGCCAGCAGCTTATTTGTGACTAGCGGGTACAATGAGCAGTTCTTC.

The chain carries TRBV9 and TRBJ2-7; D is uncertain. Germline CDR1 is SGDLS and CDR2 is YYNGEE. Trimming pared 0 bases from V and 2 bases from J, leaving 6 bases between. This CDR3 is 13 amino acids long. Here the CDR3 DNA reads TGTGCCAGCAGCGTAGGTCCGGCCTACGAGCAGTACTTC. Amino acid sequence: CASSVGPAYEQYF.

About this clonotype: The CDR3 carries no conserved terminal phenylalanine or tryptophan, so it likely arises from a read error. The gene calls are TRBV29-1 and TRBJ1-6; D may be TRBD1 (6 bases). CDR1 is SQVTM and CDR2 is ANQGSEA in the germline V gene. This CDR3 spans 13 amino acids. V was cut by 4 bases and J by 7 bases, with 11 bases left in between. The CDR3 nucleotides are TGCAGCGTTGGTGACGGGACAAATTCACCCCTCCACTTG. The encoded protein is CSVGDGTNSPLHL.

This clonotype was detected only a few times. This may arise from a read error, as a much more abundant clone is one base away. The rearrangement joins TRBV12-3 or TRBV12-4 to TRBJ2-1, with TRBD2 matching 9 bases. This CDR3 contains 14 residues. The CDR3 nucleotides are TGTGCCAGCAAAGAGACTAGCGGAGACAATGAGCGGTTCTTC. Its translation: CASKETSGDNERFF.

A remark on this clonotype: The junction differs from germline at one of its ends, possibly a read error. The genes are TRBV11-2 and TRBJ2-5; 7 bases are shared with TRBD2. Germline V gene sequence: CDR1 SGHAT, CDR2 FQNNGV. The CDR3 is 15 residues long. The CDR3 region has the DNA TGTACCAGCGGTTTGGGACGGACTAGCCAAGAGACCCAGTACTTC. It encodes CTSGLGRTSQETQYF. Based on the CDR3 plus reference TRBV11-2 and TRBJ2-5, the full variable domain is EAGVAQSPRYKIIEKRQSVAFWCNPISGHATLYWYQQILGQGPKLLIQFQNNGVVDDSQLPKDRFSAERLKGVDSTLKIQPAKLEDSAVYLCTSGLGRTSQETQYFGPGTRLLVL.

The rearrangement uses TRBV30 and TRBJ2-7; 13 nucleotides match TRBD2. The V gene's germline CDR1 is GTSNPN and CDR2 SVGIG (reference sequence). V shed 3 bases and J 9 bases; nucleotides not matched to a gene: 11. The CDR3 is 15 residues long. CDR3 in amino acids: CAWRTSGRTYIMQYF. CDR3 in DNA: TGTGCCTGGAGGACTAGCGGGAGGACCTACATTATGCAGTACTTC.

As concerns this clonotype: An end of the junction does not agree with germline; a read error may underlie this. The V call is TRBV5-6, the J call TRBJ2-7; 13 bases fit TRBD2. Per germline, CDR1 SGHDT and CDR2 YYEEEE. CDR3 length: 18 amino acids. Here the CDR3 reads CVSSFGLAGVTSSYEHYF. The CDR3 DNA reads TGTGTCAGCAGCTTTGGACTAGCGGGAGTCACCAGCTCCTACGAGCATTACTTC.

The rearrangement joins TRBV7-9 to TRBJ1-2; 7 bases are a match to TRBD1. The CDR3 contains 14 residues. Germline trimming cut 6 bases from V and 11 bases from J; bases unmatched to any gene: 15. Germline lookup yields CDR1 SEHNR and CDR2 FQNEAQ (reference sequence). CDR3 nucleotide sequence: TGTGCCAGCAGATGGGCCAGGGGGTTTCAAGGGTACACCTTC. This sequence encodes CASRWARGFQGYTF.

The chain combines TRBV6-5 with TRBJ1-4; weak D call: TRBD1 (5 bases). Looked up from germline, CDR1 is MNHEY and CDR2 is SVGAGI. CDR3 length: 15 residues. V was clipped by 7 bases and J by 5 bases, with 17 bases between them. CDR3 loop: CASTAQEAANEKLFF. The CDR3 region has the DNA TGTGCCAGCACCGCACAGGAGGCGGCGAATGAAAAACTGTTTTTT.

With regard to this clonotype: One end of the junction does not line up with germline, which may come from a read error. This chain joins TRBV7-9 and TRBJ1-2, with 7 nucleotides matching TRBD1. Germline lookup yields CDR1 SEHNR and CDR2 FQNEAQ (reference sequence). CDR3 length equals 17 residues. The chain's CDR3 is CASSSRPQGGRNYDYTF. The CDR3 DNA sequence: TGTGCCAGTAGCTCCAGACCCCAGGGGGGGCGCAACTATGACTACACCTTC.

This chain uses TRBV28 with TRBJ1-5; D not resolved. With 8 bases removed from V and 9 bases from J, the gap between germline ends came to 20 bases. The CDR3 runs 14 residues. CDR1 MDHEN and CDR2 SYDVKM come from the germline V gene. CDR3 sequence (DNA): TGTGCCAGCGAGCCCGTCCAGTTTGATCTGCCCCAGCATTTT. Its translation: CASEPVQFDLPQHF. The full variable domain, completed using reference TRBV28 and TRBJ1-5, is DVKVTQSSRYLVKRTGEKVFLECVQDMDHENMFWYRQDPGLGLRLIYFSYDVKMKEKGDIPEGYSVSREKKERFSLILESASTNQTSMYLCASEPVQFDLPQHFGDGTRLSIL.

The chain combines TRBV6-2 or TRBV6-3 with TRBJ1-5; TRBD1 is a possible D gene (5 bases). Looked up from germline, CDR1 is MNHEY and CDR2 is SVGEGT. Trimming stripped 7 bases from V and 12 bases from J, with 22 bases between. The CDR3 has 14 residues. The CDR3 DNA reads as TGTGCCAGCACCCTGGTGAGAGGGGATCGGCGCCAGCATTTT. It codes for CASTLVRGDRRQHF.

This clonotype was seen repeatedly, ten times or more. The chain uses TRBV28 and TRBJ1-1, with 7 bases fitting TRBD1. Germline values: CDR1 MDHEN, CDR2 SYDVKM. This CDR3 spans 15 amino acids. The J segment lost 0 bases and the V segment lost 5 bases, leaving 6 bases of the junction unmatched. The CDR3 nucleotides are TGTGCCAGCAGTACGACAGGGATGATGAACACTGAAGCTTTCTTT. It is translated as CASSTTGMMNTEAFF.

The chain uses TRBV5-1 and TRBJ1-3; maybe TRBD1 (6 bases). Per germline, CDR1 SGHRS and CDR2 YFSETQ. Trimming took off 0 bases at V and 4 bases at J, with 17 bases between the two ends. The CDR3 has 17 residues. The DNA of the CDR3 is TGCGCCAGCAGCTTGGAGGGCCAGGGGCGAGCAGGAAACACCATATATTTT. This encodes CASSLEGQGRAGNTIYF.

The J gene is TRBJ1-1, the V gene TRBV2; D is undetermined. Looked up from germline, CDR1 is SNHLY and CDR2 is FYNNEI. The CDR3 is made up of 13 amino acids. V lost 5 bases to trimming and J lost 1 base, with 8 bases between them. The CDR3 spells CASSYAENTEAFF. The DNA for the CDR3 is TGTGCCAGCAGTTATGCGGAGAACACTGAAGCTTTCTTT.